The next 29 T cell receptor beta chains were all read from a single sample in a study of T-cell reconstitution after alpha-beta-depleted transplantation in children. The library targeted TCRbeta and was prepared with unique molecular identifiers. TCRdb itself ran the PCR reads through MiXCR, one entry per CDR3 protein. The sample includes some 290,000 distinct CDR3 sequences, roughly 21% seen only once; the top ten take about 10%. The sequencing used PBMCs, mostly from graft donor cells, collected 180 days after TCRalphabeta/CD19-depleted stem cell transplant. The receptors here all came from a male patient younger than 18 who had a stem cell transplant for acute lymphoblastic leukemia, so the T cells may come from the graft donor.

The V and J genes are TRBV5-1 and TRBJ2-7; perhaps TRBD2 as D (6 bases). Trimming left V 5 bases short and J 0 bases short, with 21 bases between. Germline V gives CDR1 SGHRS, CDR2 YFSETQ. This CDR3 contains 17 residues. DNA for the CDR3: TGCGCCAGCAGTAAATGGGTAGCGGCCGACCTCTCCTACGAGCAGTACTTC. Translated, it gives CASSKWVAADLSYEQYF.

A few counts support this clonotype. The chain has TRBV12-3 or TRBV12-4 and TRBJ2-2; the match to TRBD2 covers 9 bases. There are 16 residues in the CDR3. Trimming at V came to 2 bases and at J to 4 bases, leaving 5 bases not matched to a gene. CDR3 nucleotide sequence: TGTGCCAGCAGTTTAAGGGCGGGAGGGCCCACCGGGGAGCTGTTTTTT. Translating it yields CASSLRAGGPTGELFF.

This sequence joins TRBV4-1 and TRBJ2-3, with D possibly TRBD1 on 6 matching bases. This CDR3 is 16 amino acids long. Germline CDR1 and CDR2: MGHRA and YSYEKL. The germline V and J ends were trimmed by 0 bases and 2 bases, with 12 bases remaining between them. DNA of the CDR3: TGCGCCAGCAGCCAAGAGCCAGGGGCGACCACAGATACGCAGTATTTT. Protein sequence: CASSQEPGATTDTQYF.

The chain links TRBV5-4 to TRBJ2-5; 8 nucleotides align to TRBD2. Trimming took 3 bases from V and 1 from J; bases not matched to a gene: 2. This CDR3 spans 14 amino acids. CDR1 and CDR2 (germline): SGHNT, YYREEE (reference sequence). CDR3 residues: CASSSGTSQETQYF. Here the CDR3 DNA reads TGTGCCAGCAGCTCCGGGACTAGCCAAGAGACCCAGTACTTC.

The table lists this clonotype with many counts. J is TRBJ2-2 and V is TRBV12-3 or TRBV12-4, with 9 bases matching TRBD2. The CDR3 sequence is 15 residues long. The junction had 11 bases not matched to a gene; V was cut back by 8 bases and J by 7 bases. DNA for the CDR3: TGTGCCAGCTGGAATAGCGGGAGTGGTAGCGGGGAGCTGTTTTTT. This gives the protein CASWNSGSGSGELFF.

This clonotype was found many times. The chain employs TRBV10-2 and TRBJ2-7; 7 bases match TRBD2. The CDR3 length is 13 residues. V dropped 10 bases and J dropped 3; count of bases not matched to a gene: 9. Germline CDR1 and CDR2: WSHSY and SAAADI. The CDR3 DNA sequence: TGCGCCACCAGAAGCGGGACTAACTACGAGCAGTACTTC. Translating it yields CATRSGTNYEQYF.

This clonotype was observed a handful of times. The chain employs TRBV10-3 and TRBJ1-6; 7 bases agree with TRBD1. Looked up from germline, CDR1 is ENHRY and CDR2 is SYGVKD. The ends lost 7 bases at V and 5 bases at J; junction bases unmatched: 8. The CDR3 runs 15 residues. In nucleotides, the CDR3 is TGTGCCATCAAGACAGGGTCCCCGAATAATTCACCCCTCCACTTT. It encodes CAIKTGSPNNSPLHF.

This clonotype was observed a handful of times. The genes are TRBV20-1 and TRBJ1-1; the D is unclear. From germline, CDR1 is DFQATT and CDR2 SNEGSKA (reference sequence). With 6 bases removed from V and 11 bases from J, the gap between germline ends came to 13 bases. The CDR3 has 10 residues. In DNA form, the CDR3 reads TGCAGTGCCTCACCCCAGTCCGCTTTCTTT. Translation: CSASPQSAFF.

This chain links TRBV7-9 with TRBJ2-7; TRBD1 is a possible D gene (6 bases). The CDR3 runs 15 residues. V was pared by 4 bases and J by 2 bases, with 15 bases between. CDR1 and CDR2 from the germline V gene are SEHNR and FQNEAQ (reference sequence). CDR3 loop: CASSWPTGQPYEQYF. DNA for the CDR3: TGTGCCAGCAGCTGGCCCACCGGACAGCCCTACGAGCAGTACTTC.

This clonotype occurred a few times. V is TRBV29-1 and J is TRBJ1-2, with D perhaps TRBD1 (6 bases). The V gene lost 0 bases and the J gene lost 2 bases, with 13 bases spanning the gap. The CDR3 sequence is 15 residues long. Germline CDR1 is SQVTM and CDR2 is ANQGSEA. The CDR3 here is CSVEDWGAINYGYTF. CDR3 DNA sequence: TGCAGCGTTGAAGATTGGGGGGCCATCAACTATGGCTACACCTTC.

This clonotype was found a few times. This chain uses TRBV18 with TRBJ2-2; TRBD1 is a possible D gene (5 bases). Trimming took off 3 bases at V and 4 bases at J, with 9 bases between the two ends. This CDR3 region has 14 residues. CDR1 and CDR2 (germline): KGHSH, LQKENI. In DNA form, the CDR3 reads TGTGCCAGCTCACCGAGACAGTCCACCGGGGAGCTGTTTTTT. Translating gives CASSPRQSTGELFF. The full variable domain, its missing parts supplied by reference TRBV18 and TRBJ2-2, is NAGVMQNPRHLVRRRGQEARLRCSPMKGHSHVYWYRQLPEEGLKFMVYLQKENIIDESGMPKERFSAEFPKEGPSILRIQQVVRGDSAAYFCASSPRQSTGELFFGEGSRLTVL.

The chain carries TRBV7-3 and TRBJ1-4; D might be TRBD1 (5 bases). The germline CDR1 and CDR2 sequences are SGHTA and FQGTGA. V was pared by 2 bases and J by 0 bases, with 16 bases between. The CDR3 totals 18 residues. CDR3 amino acids: CASSLRGKAHATNEKLFF. CDR3 nucleotide sequence: TGTGCCAGCAGCTTACGGGGGAAGGCACATGCAACTAATGAAAAACTGTTTTTT.

The chain has TRBV20-1 and TRBJ2-1; weak D call: TRBD2 (5 bases). The germline V and J ends were trimmed by 6 bases and 1 base, with 19 bases remaining between them. There are 16 residues in the CDR3. From germline, CDR1 is DFQATT and CDR2 SNEGSKA (reference sequence). CDR3 nucleotide sequence: TGCAGTGCCAAGAGCGGTGGGAGAAGGTCCTACAATGAGCAGTTCTTC. It codes for CSAKSGGRRSYNEQFF.

The V gene is TRBV5-1, the J gene TRBJ1-1; perhaps TRBD1 as D (5 bases). V lost 1 base and J 1 base, leaving 11 bases between the germline ends. The CDR3 is 15 residues long. Germline lookup yields CDR1 SGHRS and CDR2 YFSETQ. The CDR3 DNA is TGCGCCAGCAGCTTGTGGGGCCGTCAGAACACTGAAGCTTTCTTT. It encodes CASSLWGRQNTEAFF.

The rearrangement uses TRBV12-3 or TRBV12-4 and TRBJ2-4; D unresolved. The CDR3 contains 11 residues. Trimming pared 6 bases from V and 9 bases from J, leaving 9 bases between. CDR3 region: CASSYVGIQYF. CDR3 DNA: TGTGCCAGCAGCTACGTGGGCATTCAGTACTTC.

This clonotype was detected ten times or more. The gene calls are TRBV12-3 or TRBV12-4 and TRBJ2-7, with D hard to call. Trimming stripped 1 base from V and 2 bases from J, with 9 bases between. The CDR3 runs 14 residues. CDR3 region: CASSLEGRTYEQYF. The CDR3 nucleotides are TGTGCCAGCAGTTTAGAAGGGCGGACCTACGAGCAGTACTTC.

This clonotype came up a few times. This chain connects TRBV18 to TRBJ2-1; 8 bases agree with TRBD2. CDR3 size: 18 residues. From germline, CDR1 is KGHSH and CDR2 LQKENI. Losses at the gene ends were 2 bases for V and 4 bases for J; bases not matched to a gene: 13. The CDR3 is CASSPTSTLAADYNEQFF. The CDR3 DNA sequence: TGTGCCAGCTCACCAACAAGTACACTAGCGGCAGATTACAATGAGCAGTTCTTC.

The rearrangement uses TRBV6-2 or TRBV6-3 and TRBJ2-5; D unclear. Germline assignment: CDR1 MNHEY and CDR2 SVGEGT. V was clipped by 3 bases and J by 7 bases, with 6 bases between them. The CDR3 extends over 11 amino acids. CDR3 in amino acids: CASSYWGTQYF. The CDR3 nucleotides are TGTGCCAGCAGTTATTGGGGGACCCAGTACTTC.

This clonotype was detected a few times. This rearrangement joins TRBV5-6 to TRBJ2-5; 11 bases are shared with TRBD2. The CDR3 has 17 residues. With 1 base clipped from V and 5 bases from J, the junction kept 10 bases outside the gene matches. Germline assignment: CDR1 SGHDT and CDR2 YYEEEE. The CDR3 DNA reads as TGTGCCAGCAGCTTGAGACTAGCGGGAAGACAGTGGGAGACCCAGTACTTC. It translates to CASSLRLAGRQWETQYF.

The CDR3 DNA reads as TGCGCCAGCAGCTTAACCACAGGGTCCGGGCAGCCCCAGCATTTT. It is translated as CASSLTTGSGQPQHF. This chain joins TRBV5-1 and TRBJ1-5; D is perhaps TRBD1 (6 bases). CDR3 length: 15 amino acids. V dropped 2 bases and J dropped 7 bases, with 16 bases sitting between them. Germline values: CDR1 SGHRS, CDR2 YFSETQ.

The rearrangement links TRBV7-3 to TRBJ2-5, with D possibly matching TRBD2 (5 bases). Per germline, CDR1 SGHTA and CDR2 FQGTGA. Trimming took off 8 bases at V and 7 bases at J, with 11 bases between the two ends. The CDR3 totals 11 residues. The CDR3 spells CASRLGGTQYF. The CDR3 region has the DNA TGTGCCAGCCGACTTGGAGGGACCCAGTACTTC.

The gene calls are TRBV20-1 and TRBJ2-5; TRBD2 aligns across 9 bases. Germline CDR1 DFQATT, CDR2 SNEGSKA (reference sequence). The length of the CDR3 is 12 residues. V was pared by 4 bases and J by 5 bases, with 2 bases of the junction left unmatched. CDR3 loop: CSATSGRETQYF. The CDR3 DNA follows: TGCAGTGCTACCAGCGGGAGGGAGACCCAGTACTTC.

This clonotype was counted between two and nine times. The genes are TRBV10-3 and TRBJ1-3; no clear D gene. This CDR3 region has 13 residues. Germline values: CDR1 ENHRY, CDR2 SYGVKD. Trimming removed 8 bases from V and 3 bases from J, with 11 bases in between. The CDR3 DNA reads as TGTGCCATCTTAAATGACCTTGGAAACACCATATATTTT. It translates to CAILNDLGNTIYF.

The sample holds a few counts of this clonotype. The V and J genes are TRBV7-2 and TRBJ2-5; either TRBD1 or TRBD2 may fit D (5 bases each). V was pared by 6 bases and J by 7 bases, with 21 bases between. CDR1 and CDR2 (germline): SGHTA, FQGNSA. This CDR3 region has 15 residues. CDR3 in DNA: TGTGCCAGCAGTCGCATACCGGGACGTCAGGCGACCCAGTACTTC. Its translation: CASSRIPGRQATQYF.

This clonotype was seen a few times. The V gene is TRBV7-3, the J gene TRBJ2-2; D remains unclear. Trimming shortened V by 5 bases and J by 4 bases, and 11 bases separated the two germline ends. Germline V gives CDR1 SGHTA, CDR2 FQGTGA. The CDR3 covers 14 residues. CDR3 coding DNA: TGTGCCAGCAGCCCGCCCGTTTCCACCGGGGAGCTGTTTTTT. The encoded protein is CASSPPVSTGELFF. Together with reference TRBV7-3 and TRBJ2-2, the CDR3 gives the full variable domain: GAGVSQTPSNKVTEKGKYVELRCDPISGHTALYWYRQSLGQGPEFLIYFQGTGAADDSGLPNDRFFAVRPEGSVSTLKIQRTERGDSAVYLCASSPPVSTGELFFGEGSRLTVL.

This clonotype appeared a few times. The chain carries TRBV12-3 or TRBV12-4 and TRBJ2-1, with 12 nucleotides matching TRBD2. The length of the CDR3 is 14 residues. The V and J ends lost 6 bases and 7 bases, in that order; junction bases with no gene match: 4. CDR3 bases: TGTGCCAGCAGCCGGACTAGCGGGACTAATGAGCAGTTCTTC. It is translated as CASSRTSGTNEQFF.

Concerning this clonotype: A junction end diverges from the germline sequence, so it may reflect a read error. The chain uses TRBV6-1 and TRBJ1-2; the match to TRBD1 covers 8 bases. The V gene's germline CDR1 is MNHNS and CDR2 SASEGT. CDR3 size: 15 residues. The CDR3 reads CASTETGTGFYGYPF. CDR3 nucleotides: TGTGCCAGCACCGAGACCGGGACAGGTTTCTATGGCTACCCCTTC.

The rearrangement links TRBV11-2 to TRBJ2-5; D is unclear. Trimming shortened V by 3 bases and J by 4 bases, and 12 bases separated the two germline ends. The V gene's germline CDR1 is SGHAT and CDR2 FQNNGV. CDR3 length: 14 amino acids. In DNA form, the CDR3 reads TGTGCCAGCAGCTTCCGAGGCCTCGGAGAGACCCAGTACTTC. This codes for CASSFRGLGETQYF. Using reference TRBV11-2 and TRBJ2-5 for the parts outside the CDR3, the full variable domain is EAGVAQSPRYKIIEKRQSVAFWCNPISGHATLYWYQQILGQGPKLLIQFQNNGVVDDSQLPKDRFSAERLKGVDSTLKIQPAKLEDSAVYLCASSFRGLGETQYFGPGTRLLVL.

This clonotype was recorded a few times. The genes are TRBV18 and TRBJ2-1; 11 bases fit TRBD2. This CDR3 spans 17 amino acids. V trimming: 3 bases; J trimming: 1 base; junction bases outside the gene matches: 5. Germline values: CDR1 KGHSH, CDR2 LQKENI. The CDR3: CASSPLGTSGSYNEQFF. CDR3 sequence (DNA): TGTGCCAGCTCACCCCTGGGGACTAGCGGTTCCTACAATGAGCAGTTCTTC.